The entry that follows covers one TCR beta chain sequence. A much larger clone sits a single nucleotide away, making a read error possible. Both TCR beta VDJ combination and CDR3 sequence profiling were carried out. Genomic DNA was the template for this profiling. MiXCR, applied by TCRdb to the reads, yields one record per CDR3 protein. The table records a few hundred thousand distinct CDR3 sequences, 30% to 40% of them present only once. Trimming took 7 bases from V and 8 from J, leaving 20 bases between them. Germline V gives CDR1 DFQATT, CDR2 SNEGSKA (reference sequence). The CDR3 totals 13 residues. The data stem from a study of CD8+CD57+ T cells in acquired aplastic anemia.

Sequenced: sorted CD4+, CD8+, or CD8+CD57+ T cells (not recorded which) from PBMCs. V gene TRBV20-1 combines with J gene TRBJ1-2, with D tentatively TRBD1 (6 bases). This clonotype was sampled from a human donor in good health, serving as a control. CDR3 coding DNA: TGCAGTGAAACGGGGGGGGCAGGTCAGGGCTACACCTTC. This sequence encodes CSETGGAGQGYTF.